This TCR beta chain derives from a study of cytomegalovirus exposure and HLA in healthy donors. Study outcomes and limitations: Analysis performed later found 15,000 or so TCR beta sequences associated with HLA alleles at 0.05 false discovery rate.

About this clone: The antigen is unknown.

The PCR had 60 Vbeta and 13 Jbeta primers. Libraries were prepared by immunoSEQ multiplex PCR; TCRdb keeps only in-frame clonotypes and omits some of them. This table has approximately 110,000 clones, 76% appearing once. There are 16 residues in the CDR3. V trimming: 4 bases; J trimming: 7 bases; junction bases outside the gene matches: 9. Germline CDR1 is SGHVS and CDR2 is FNYEAQ. This sequence joins TRBV7-6 and TRBJ1-6, with 8 bases that match TRBD1. Material: PBMCs. This clonotype originated in a man aged 50 to 59 in good health and CMV-seronegative. The CDR3 is CASSSLYRGKNSPLHF. The DNA of the CDR3 is TGTGCCAGCAGCTCCTTATACAGGGGGAAAAATTCACCCCTCCACTTT.